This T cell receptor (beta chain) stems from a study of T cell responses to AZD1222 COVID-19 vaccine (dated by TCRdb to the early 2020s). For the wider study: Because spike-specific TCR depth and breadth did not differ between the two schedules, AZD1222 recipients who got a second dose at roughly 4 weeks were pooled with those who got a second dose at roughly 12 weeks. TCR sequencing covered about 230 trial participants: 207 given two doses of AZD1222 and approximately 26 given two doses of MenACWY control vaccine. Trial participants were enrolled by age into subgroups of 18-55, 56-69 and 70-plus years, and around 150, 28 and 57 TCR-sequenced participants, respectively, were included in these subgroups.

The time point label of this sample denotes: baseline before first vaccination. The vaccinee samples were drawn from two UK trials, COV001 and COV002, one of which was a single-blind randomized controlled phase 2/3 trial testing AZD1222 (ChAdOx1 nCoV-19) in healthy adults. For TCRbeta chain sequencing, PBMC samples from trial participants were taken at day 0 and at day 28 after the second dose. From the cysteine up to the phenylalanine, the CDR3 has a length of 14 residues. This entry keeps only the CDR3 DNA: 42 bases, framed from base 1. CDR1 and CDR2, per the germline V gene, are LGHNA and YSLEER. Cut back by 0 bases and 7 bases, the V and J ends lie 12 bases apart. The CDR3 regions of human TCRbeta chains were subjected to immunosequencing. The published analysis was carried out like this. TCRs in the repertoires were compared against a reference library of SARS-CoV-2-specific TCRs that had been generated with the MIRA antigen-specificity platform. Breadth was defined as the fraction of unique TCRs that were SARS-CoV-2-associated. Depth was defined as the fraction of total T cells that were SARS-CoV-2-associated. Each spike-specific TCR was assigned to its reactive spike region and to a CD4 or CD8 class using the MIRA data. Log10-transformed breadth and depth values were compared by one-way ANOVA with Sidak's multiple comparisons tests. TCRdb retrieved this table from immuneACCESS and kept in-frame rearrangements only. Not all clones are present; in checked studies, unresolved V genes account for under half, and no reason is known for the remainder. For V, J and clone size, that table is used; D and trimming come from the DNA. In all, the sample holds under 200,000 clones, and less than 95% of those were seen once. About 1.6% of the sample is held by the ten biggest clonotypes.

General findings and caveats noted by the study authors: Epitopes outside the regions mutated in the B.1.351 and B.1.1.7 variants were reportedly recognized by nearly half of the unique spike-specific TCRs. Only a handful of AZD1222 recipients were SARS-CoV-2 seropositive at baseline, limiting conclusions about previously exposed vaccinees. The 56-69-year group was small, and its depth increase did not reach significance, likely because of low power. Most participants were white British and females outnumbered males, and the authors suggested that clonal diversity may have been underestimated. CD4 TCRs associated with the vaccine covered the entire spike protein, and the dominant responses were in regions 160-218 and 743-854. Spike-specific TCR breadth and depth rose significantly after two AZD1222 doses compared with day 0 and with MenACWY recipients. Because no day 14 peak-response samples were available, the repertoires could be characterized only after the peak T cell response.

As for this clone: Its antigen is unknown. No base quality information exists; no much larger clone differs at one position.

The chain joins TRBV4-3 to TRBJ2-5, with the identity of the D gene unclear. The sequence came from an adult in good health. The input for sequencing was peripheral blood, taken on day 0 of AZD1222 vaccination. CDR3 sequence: CASSQDRGMGTQYF. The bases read TGCGCCAGCAGCCAAGATCGCGGAATGGGGACCCAGTACTTC.